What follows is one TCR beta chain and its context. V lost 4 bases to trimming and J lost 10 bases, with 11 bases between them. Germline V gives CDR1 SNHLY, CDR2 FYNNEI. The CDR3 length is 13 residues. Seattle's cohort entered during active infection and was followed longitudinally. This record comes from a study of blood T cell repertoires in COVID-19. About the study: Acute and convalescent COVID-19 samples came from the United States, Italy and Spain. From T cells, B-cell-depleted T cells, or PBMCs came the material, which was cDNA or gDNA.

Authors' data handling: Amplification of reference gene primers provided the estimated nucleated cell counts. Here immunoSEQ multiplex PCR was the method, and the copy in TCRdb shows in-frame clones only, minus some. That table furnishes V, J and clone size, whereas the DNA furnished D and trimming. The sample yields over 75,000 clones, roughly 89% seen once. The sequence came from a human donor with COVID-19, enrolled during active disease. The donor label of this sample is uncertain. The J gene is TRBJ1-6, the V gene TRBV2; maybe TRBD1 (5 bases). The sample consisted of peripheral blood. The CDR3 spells CASSVGQQSPLHF. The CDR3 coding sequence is TGTGCCAGCAGTGTGGGGCAGCAGTCACCCCTCCACTTT.